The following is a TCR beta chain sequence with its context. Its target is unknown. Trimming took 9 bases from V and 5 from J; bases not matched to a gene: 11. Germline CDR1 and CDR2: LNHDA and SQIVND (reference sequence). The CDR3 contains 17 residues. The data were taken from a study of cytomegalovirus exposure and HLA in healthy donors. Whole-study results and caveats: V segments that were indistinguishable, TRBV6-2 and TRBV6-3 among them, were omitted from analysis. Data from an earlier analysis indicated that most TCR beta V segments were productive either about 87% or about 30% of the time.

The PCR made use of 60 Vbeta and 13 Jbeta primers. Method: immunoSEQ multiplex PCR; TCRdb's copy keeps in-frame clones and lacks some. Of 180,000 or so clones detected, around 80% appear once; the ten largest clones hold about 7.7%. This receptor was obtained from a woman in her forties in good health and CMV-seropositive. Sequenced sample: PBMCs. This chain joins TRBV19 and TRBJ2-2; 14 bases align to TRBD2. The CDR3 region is CASGGLAGGSRTGELFF. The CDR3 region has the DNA TGTGCCAGCGGTGGACTAGCGGGAGGTAGTCGGACCGGGGAGCTGTTTTTT.